This T cell receptor (beta chain) was recorded in a study of blood T cell repertoires in COVID-19. Study details: Samples representing acute and convalescent COVID-19 were sourced from the United States, Italy and Spain.

There are 15 residues in the CDR3. The germline V and J ends were trimmed by 1 base and 4 bases, with 13 bases remaining between them. Germline values: CDR1 SEHNR, CDR2 FQNEAQ (reference sequence). This clone has only one observation. Libraries were prepared by immunoSEQ multiplex PCR; TCRdb keeps only in-frame clonotypes and omits some of them. The sample has some 380,000 clones, 80% to 90% seen once. Participants spanned ages about 18 to 100 years and resided in 20 to 30 US areas. Allocation to cohorts depended on clinical history reported by the participants. Before being deemed recovered, Cohort 3 donors had two negative PCRs, clearance, or symptom resolution.

What was sequenced was PBMCs or T cells enriched from blood (not recorded which). The chain combines TRBV7-9 with TRBJ1-1, with D perhaps TRBD1 (5 bases). This sequence originates from a man younger than 45 who had recovered from COVID-19. The DNA for the CDR3 is TGTGCCAGCAGCTTAGATAGTGGGACTGGCACTGAAGCTTTCTTT. This codes for CASSLDSGTGTEAFF.